These 19 T cell receptor beta chains were sequenced from one sample in a study of identical twins. One entry per CDR3 protein, called by TCRdb with MiXCR from the 5' RACE reads. The sample shows 500,000 or so distinct CDR3 sequences, under 25% of them seen only once. This sample also appeared in a second study, on T cells expressing NK-cell markers.

Material for sequencing was CD4+ T cells sorted from blood. The receptors derive from a woman in her late teens or twenties in good health.

This clonotype was seen repeatedly, ten times or more. This CDR3 reads CAISEYHNEQFF. In nucleotides, the CDR3 is TGTGCCATCAGTGAGTACCACAATGAGCAGTTCTTC. The chain combines TRBV10-3 with TRBJ2-1; D gene unclear. Germline V gene lookup returns CDR1 ENHRY and CDR2 SYGVKD. This CDR3 has 12 residues. Trimming took 1 base from V and 5 from J, leaving 3 bases between them.

The gene calls are TRBV6-5 and TRBJ2-2; TRBD2 matches at 12 bases. This CDR3 has 16 residues. After removal of 4 bases from V and 4 bases from J, the junction contained 4 bases not matched to a gene. Germline CDR1 reads MNHEY; CDR2 reads SVGAGI. The CDR3 nucleotides are TGTGCCAGCAGTTTGGGACTAGCGGGTCCCACCGGGGAGCTGTTTTTT. It encodes CASSLGLAGPTGELFF.

The V and J genes are TRBV20-1 and TRBJ2-3; 13 bases align to TRBD2. This CDR3 is 15 amino acids long. With V trimmed by 5 bases and J by 4 bases, 6 bases remained unmatched. CDR1 and CDR2 from the germline V gene are DFQATT and SNEGSKA (reference sequence). CDR3 residues: CSAAGLAGAADTQYF. DNA for the CDR3: TGCAGTGCTGCCGGACTAGCGGGAGCGGCAGATACGCAGTATTTT.

This clonotype appeared a few times. The V call is TRBV2, the J call TRBJ2-1, with 9 bases identical to TRBD1. From germline, CDR1 is SNHLY and CDR2 FYNNEI. Trimming removed 7 bases from V and 5 bases from J; junction bases left unmatched: 6. The CDR3 sequence is 14 residues long. The CDR3, as DNA: TGTGCCAGCAACCGGGACAGGGAGGACAATGAGCAGTTCTTC. Protein product: CASNRDREDNEQFF.

The chain recombines TRBV20-1 with TRBJ2-5, with 7 bases that match TRBD2. The germline CDR1 and CDR2 sequences are DFQATT and SNEGSKA (reference sequence). The J segment lost 5 bases and the V segment lost 2 bases, leaving 8 bases of the junction unmatched. The CDR3 is made up of 14 amino acids. The CDR3 is CSARYHGEGETQYF. CDR3 DNA: TGCAGTGCTAGATACCACGGGGAGGGGGAGACCCAGTACTTC.

This clonotype was seen a few times. This chain uses TRBV20-1 with TRBJ2-1, with TRBD2 matching 12 bases. This CDR3 comprises 15 residues. Germline trimming cut 1 base from V and 2 bases from J; bases unmatched to any gene: 0. CDR1 and CDR2 from the germline V gene are DFQATT and SNEGSKA (reference sequence). This CDR3 reads CSARASGGAYNEQFF. CDR3 sequence (DNA): TGCAGTGCTAGAGCTAGCGGGGGGGCCTACAATGAGCAGTTCTTC.

Only a few counts were recorded for this clonotype. The chain employs TRBV20-1 and TRBJ2-1, with TRBD1 matching over 9 bases. The CDR3 sequence is 15 residues long. The V segment lost 3 bases and the J segment 9 bases; nucleotides outside the gene matches: 12. Per the germline V gene, CDR1 is DFQATT and CDR2 is SNEGSKA (reference sequence). The CDR3 protein is CSASGGQGRGFEQFF. The CDR3 bases are TGCAGTGCTAGTGGAGGACAGGGGCGGGGATTTGAGCAGTTCTTC.

J is TRBJ1-1 and V is TRBV5-1; 11 bases line up with TRBD1. Trimming took 4 bases from V and 6 from J; bases not matched to a gene: 2. Germline loops: CDR1 SGHRS, CDR2 YFSETQ. The CDR3 has 13 amino acids. The CDR3 reads CASSPGQGAEAFF. The CDR3 DNA sequence: TGCGCCAGCAGCCCGGGACAGGGGGCTGAAGCTTTCTTT. Complete variable domain (other parts from reference TRBV5-1 and TRBJ1-1): KAGVTQTPRYLIKTRGQQVTLSCSPISGHRSVSWYQQTPGQGLQFLFEYFSETQRNKGNFPGRFSGRQFSNSRSEMNVSTLELGDSALYLCASSPGQGAEAFFGQGTRLTVV.

J is TRBJ2-3 and V is TRBV6-5; 11 bases line up with TRBD2. From germline, CDR1 is MNHEY and CDR2 SVGAGI. Trimming took 2 bases from V and 4 from J; bases not matched to a gene: 8. There are 17 residues in the CDR3. The CDR3 DNA follows: TGTGCCAGCAGTTACACCATATATAGCGGGAGGGCAGATACGCAGTATTTT. This sequence encodes CASSYTIYSGRADTQYF.

V usage is TRBV7-6 and J usage is TRBJ2-1, with D perhaps being TRBD1 or TRBD2 (5 bases each). Germline values: CDR1 SGHVS, CDR2 FNYEAQ. Trimming removed 1 base at V and 2 bases at J, with 12 bases between. The CDR3 runs 16 residues. The DNA for the CDR3 is TGTGCCAGCAGCTTAGAGGCATGGGGGACCTACAATGAGCAGTTCTTC. Translation: CASSLEAWGTYNEQFF. Combining the CDR3 with reference TRBV7-6 and TRBJ2-1 gives the whole variable domain GAGVSQSPRYKVTKRGQDVALRCDPISGHVSLYWYRQALGQGPEFLTYFNYEAQQDKSGLPNDRFSAERPEGSISTLTIQRTEQRDSAMYRCASSLEAWGTYNEQFFGPGTRLTVL.

This clonotype turned up a few times. One end of the junction varies from germline; a read error may be responsible. The V and J genes are TRBV7-7 and TRBJ2-1; TRBD1 matches 8 bases. CDR1 SSHAT and CDR2 FNYEAQ come from the germline V gene (reference sequence). CDR3 length: 14 residues. The CDR3 loop reads CASSYGQGNNEQFF. For the CDR3, the DNA is TGTGCTAGCAGCTACGGACAGGGCAACAATGAGCAGTTCTTC.

The rearrangement uses TRBV5-1 and TRBJ2-7; the D is unclear. The CDR3 spans 16 residues. V lost 4 bases to trimming and J lost 0 bases, with 17 bases between them. Germline CDR1 SGHRS, CDR2 YFSETQ. CDR3 DNA sequence: TGCGCCAGCAGCCTCGTCCCGACACCCGTCTCCTACGAGCAGTACTTC. Residues: CASSLVPTPVSYEQYF.

This clonotype turned up a few times. The chain joins TRBV7-9 to TRBJ1-1; D is undetermined. Germline CDR1 is SEHNR and CDR2 is FQNEAQ (reference sequence). CDR3 length: 13 residues. Trimming took 2 bases from V and 7 from J, leaving 11 bases between them. The DNA of the CDR3 is TGTGCCAGCAGCTTAACGGGCCCCATTGAAGCTTTCTTT. It encodes CASSLTGPIEAFF. The whole variable domain, remainder taken from reference TRBV7-9 and TRBJ1-1, is DTGVSQNPRHKITKRGQNVTFRCDPISEHNRLYWYRQTLGQGPEFLTYFQNEAQLEKSRLLSDRFSAERPKGSFSTLEIQRTEQGDSAMYLCASSLTGPIEAFFGQGTRLTVV.

The chain couples TRBV27 to TRBJ2-5; 11 positions agree with TRBD2. V was clipped by 3 bases and J by 1 base; unmatched bases: 10. Germline V gene sequence: CDR1 MNHEY, CDR2 SMNVEV (reference sequence). The CDR3 totals 18 residues. The CDR3 coding sequence is TGTGCCAGCAGTTTTCTACAACACGGGACTAGCGGCCAAGAGACCCAGTACTTC. Encoded protein: CASSFLQHGTSGQETQYF.

The rearrangement joins TRBV3-1 to TRBJ2-2; D ambiguous. Germline CDR1 is LGHDT and CDR2 is YNNKEL (reference sequence). V dropped 3 bases and J dropped 7 bases, with 9 bases sitting between them. The CDR3 spans 13 residues. This CDR3 is CASSHLSVGELFF. The CDR3 nucleotides are TGTGCCAGCAGCCACTTATCCGTCGGGGAGCTGTTTTTT.

The V call is TRBV15, the J call TRBJ1-1; unclear D gene. CDR1 LNHNV and CDR2 YYDKDF come from the germline V gene (reference sequence). Trimming shortened V by 0 bases and J by 11 bases, and 13 bases separated the two germline ends. The length of the CDR3 is 13 residues. The CDR3 nucleotides read TGTGCCACCAGCAGAGAAGTCGGACGGAGTGCTTTCTTT. It specifies CATSREVGRSAFF.

V usage is TRBV9 and J usage is TRBJ2-1; TRBD2 might be the D (7 bases). This CDR3 region has 15 residues. Germline V gene lookup returns CDR1 SGDLS and CDR2 YYNGEE. V was shortened by 4 bases and J by 7 bases, with 18 bases between the two germline ends. In DNA form, the CDR3 reads TGTGCCAGCAGCACCCGGAACGCGGGGGCTAATGAGCAGTTCTTC. Its protein product is CASSTRNAGANEQFF.

For the CDR3, the DNA is TGTGCCAGCAGGGACAGCTACAATGAGCAGTTCTTC. Protein sequence: CASRDSYNEQFF. The chain recombines TRBV12-3 or TRBV12-4 with TRBJ2-1, with D possibly being TRBD1 (6 bases). This CDR3 has 12 residues. Between the trimmed V and J ends, which lost 6 bases and 3 bases, there was a span of 6 bases.

This clonotype was seen a few times. The V gene is TRBV5-6, the J gene TRBJ1-5; no clear D gene. The ends were cut back, 0 bases at V and 3 bases at J, with 10 bases in the middle. The V gene's germline CDR1 is SGHDT and CDR2 YYEEEE. The CDR3 totals 15 residues. The CDR3 region is CASSLGGENNQPQHF. The DNA of the CDR3 is TGTGCCAGCAGCTTGGGGGGAGAGAACAATCAGCCCCAGCATTTT.